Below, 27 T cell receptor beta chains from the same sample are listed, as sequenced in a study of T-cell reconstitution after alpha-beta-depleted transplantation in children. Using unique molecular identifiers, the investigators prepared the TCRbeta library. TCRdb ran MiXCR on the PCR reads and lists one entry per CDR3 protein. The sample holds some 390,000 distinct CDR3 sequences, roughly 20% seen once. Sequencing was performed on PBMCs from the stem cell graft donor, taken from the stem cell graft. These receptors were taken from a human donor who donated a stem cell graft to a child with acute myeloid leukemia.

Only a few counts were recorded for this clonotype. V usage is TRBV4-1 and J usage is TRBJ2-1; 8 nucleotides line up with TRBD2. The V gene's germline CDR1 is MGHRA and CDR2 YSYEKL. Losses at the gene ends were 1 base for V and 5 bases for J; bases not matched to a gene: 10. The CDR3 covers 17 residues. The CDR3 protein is CASSQVGCGRRNNEQFF. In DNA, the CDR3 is TGCGCCAGCAGCCAAGTCGGCTGCGGGAGGCGAAACAATGAGCAGTTCTTC.

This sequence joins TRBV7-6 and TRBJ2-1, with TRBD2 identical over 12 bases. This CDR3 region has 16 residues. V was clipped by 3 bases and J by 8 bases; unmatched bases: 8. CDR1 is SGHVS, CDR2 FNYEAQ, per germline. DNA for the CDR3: TGTGCCAGCAGCTTGGGACTAGCGGGTAATGGGGATGAGCAGTTCTTC. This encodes CASSLGLAGNGDEQFF. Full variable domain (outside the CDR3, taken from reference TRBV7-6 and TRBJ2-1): GAGVSQSPRYKVTKRGQDVALRCDPISGHVSLYWYRQALGQGPEFLTYFNYEAQQDKSGLPNDRFSAERPEGSISTLTIQRTEQRDSAMYRCASSLGLAGNGDEQFFGPGTRLTVL.

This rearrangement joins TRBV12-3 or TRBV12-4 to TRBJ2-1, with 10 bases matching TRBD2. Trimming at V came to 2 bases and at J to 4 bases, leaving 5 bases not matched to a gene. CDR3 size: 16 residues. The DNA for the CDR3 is TGTGCCAGCAGTTTAAGCGGGAGGGCCTCGTACAATGAGCAGTTCTTC. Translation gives CASSLSGRASYNEQFF.

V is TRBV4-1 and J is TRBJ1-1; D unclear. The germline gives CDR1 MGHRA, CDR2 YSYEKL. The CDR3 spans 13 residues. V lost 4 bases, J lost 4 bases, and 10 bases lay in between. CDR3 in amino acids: CASSLQSLTEAFF. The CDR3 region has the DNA TGCGCCAGCAGCCTACAAAGTCTCACTGAAGCTTTCTTT.

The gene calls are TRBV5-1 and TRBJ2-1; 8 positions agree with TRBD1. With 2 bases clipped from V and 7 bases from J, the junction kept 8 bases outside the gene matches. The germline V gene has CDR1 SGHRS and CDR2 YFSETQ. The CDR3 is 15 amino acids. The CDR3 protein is CASSFGQGASNEQFF. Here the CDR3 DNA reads TGCGCCAGCAGCTTTGGCCAGGGGGCGTCAAATGAGCAGTTCTTC.

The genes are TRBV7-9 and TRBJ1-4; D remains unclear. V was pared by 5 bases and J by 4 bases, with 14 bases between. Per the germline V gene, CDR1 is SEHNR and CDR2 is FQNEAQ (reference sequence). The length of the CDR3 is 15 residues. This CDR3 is CASSPHSRLNEKLFF. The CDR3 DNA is TGTGCCAGCAGCCCCCACAGCCGCCTTAATGAAAAACTGTTTTTT.

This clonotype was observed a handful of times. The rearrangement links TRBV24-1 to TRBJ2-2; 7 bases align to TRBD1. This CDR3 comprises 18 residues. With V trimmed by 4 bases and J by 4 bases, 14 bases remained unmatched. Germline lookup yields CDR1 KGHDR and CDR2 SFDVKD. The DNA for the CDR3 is TGTGCCACCAGTGACCCTAAAGACAGGGCTGGAGTCACCGGGGAGCTGTTTTTT. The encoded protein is CATSDPKDRAGVTGELFF.

The CDR3 region is CASSHRGLDFTEAFF. The DNA of the CDR3 is TGCGCCAGCAGTCACCGGGGACTAGACTTCACTGAAGCTTTCTTT. This chain connects TRBV5-1 to TRBJ1-1; a weak D match, TRBD1 (5 bases). The V gene's germline CDR1 is SGHRS and CDR2 YFSETQ. There are 15 residues in the CDR3. V gave up 5 bases and J gave up 4 bases, with 18 bases separating them.

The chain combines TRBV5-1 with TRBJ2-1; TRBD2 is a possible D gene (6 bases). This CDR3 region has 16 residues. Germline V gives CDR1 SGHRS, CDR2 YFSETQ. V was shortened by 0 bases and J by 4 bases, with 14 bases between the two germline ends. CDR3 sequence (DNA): TGCGCCAGCAGCTTGGTAACGGGGGTTGGGTACAATGAGCAGTTCTTC. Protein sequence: CASSLVTGVGYNEQFF.

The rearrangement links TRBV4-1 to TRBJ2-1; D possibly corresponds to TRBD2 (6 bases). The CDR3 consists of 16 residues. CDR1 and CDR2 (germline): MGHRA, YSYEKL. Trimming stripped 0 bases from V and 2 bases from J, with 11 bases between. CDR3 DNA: TGCGCCAGCAGCCAAGATTATAGCGGAACCTACAATGAGCAGTTCTTC. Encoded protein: CASSQDYSGTYNEQFF.

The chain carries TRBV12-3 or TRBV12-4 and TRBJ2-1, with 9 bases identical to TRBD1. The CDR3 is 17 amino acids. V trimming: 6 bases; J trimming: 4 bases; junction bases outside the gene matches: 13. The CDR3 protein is CASSLYPGQGNYNEQFF. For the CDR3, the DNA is TGTGCCAGCAGCCTATACCCCGGACAGGGGAATTACAATGAGCAGTTCTTC.

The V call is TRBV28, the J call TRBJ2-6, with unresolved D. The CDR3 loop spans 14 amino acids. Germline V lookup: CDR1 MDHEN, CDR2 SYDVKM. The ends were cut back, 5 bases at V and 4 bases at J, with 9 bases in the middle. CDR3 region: CASSDLVGANVLTF. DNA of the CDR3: TGTGCCAGCAGTGACTTAGTCGGGGCCAACGTCCTGACTTTC. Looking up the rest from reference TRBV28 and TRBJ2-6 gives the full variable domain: DVKVTQSSRYLVKRTGEKVFLECVQDMDHENMFWYRQDPGLGLRLIYFSYDVKMKEKGDIPEGYSVSREKKERFSLILESASTNQTSMYLCASSDLVGANVLTFGAGSRLTVL.

Written as DNA, the CDR3 is TGCGCCAGCAGCCAAGTCCTCAACGACAGATACCGAGAGACCCAGTACTTC. Its translation is CASSQVLNDRYRETQYF. This chain uses TRBV4-1 with TRBJ2-5; possible D gene TRBD1, 5 bases. The germline V gene has CDR1 MGHRA and CDR2 YSYEKL. This CDR3 has 17 residues. Trimming shortened V by 1 base and J by 4 bases, and 19 bases separated the two germline ends.

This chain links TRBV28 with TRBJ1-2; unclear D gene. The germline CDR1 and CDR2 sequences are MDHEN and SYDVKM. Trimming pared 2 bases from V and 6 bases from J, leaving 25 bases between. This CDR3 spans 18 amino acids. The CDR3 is CASSLRQKGGWKKDGYTF. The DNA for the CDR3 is TGTGCCAGCAGTTTACGCCAGAAGGGCGGGTGGAAAAAAGATGGCTACACCTTC.

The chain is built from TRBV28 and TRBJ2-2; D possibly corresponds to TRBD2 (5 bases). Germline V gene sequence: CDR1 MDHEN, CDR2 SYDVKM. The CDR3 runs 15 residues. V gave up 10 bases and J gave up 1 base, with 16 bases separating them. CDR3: CATYRGSLNTGELFF. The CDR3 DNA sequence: TGTGCCACCTACCGGGGATCACTGAACACCGGGGAGCTGTTTTTT. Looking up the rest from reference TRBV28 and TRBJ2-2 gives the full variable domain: DVKVTQSSRYLVKRTGEKVFLECVQDMDHENMFWYRQDPGLGLRLIYFSYDVKMKEKGDIPEGYSVSREKKERFSLILESASTNQTSMYLCATYRGSLNTGELFFGEGSRLTVL.

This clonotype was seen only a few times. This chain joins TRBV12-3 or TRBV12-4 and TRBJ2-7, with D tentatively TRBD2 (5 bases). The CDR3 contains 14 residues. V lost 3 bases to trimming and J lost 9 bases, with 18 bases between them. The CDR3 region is CASSFSGEYLGQYF. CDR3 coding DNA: TGTGCCAGCAGTTTTTCTGGGGAGTATCTGGGGCAGTACTTC.

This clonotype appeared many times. Here the CDR3 DNA reads TGTGCCAGCAGCTTAGTTTCAGGGGCCAACCCCTACAATGAGCAGTTCTTC. Translating it yields CASSLVSGANPYNEQFF. The V gene is TRBV7-6, the J gene TRBJ2-1; a possible D gene is TRBD1 (6 bases). In germline, CDR1 is SGHVS, CDR2 FNYEAQ. With 1 base removed from V and 2 bases from J, the gap between germline ends came to 15 bases. The CDR3 spans 17 residues.

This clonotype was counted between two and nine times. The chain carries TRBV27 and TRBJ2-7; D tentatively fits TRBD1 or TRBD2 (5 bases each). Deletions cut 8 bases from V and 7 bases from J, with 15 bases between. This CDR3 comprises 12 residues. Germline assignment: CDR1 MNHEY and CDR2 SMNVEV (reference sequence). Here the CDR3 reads CASGLRVGEQYF. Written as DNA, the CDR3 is TGTGCCAGCGGACTCAGGGTTGGGGAGCAGTACTTC.

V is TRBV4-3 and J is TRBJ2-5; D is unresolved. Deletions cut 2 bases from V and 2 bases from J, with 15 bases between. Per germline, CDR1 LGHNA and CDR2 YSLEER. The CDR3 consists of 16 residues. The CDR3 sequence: CASSQLASWGQETQYF. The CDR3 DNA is TGCGCCAGCAGCCAATTAGCCTCGTGGGGACAAGAGACCCAGTACTTC.

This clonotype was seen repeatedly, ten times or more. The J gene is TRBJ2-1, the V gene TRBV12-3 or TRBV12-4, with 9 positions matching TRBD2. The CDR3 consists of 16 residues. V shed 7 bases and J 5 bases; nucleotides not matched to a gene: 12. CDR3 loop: CASTGSGRSKNNEQFF. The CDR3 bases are TGTGCCAGCACCGGTAGCGGGAGATCCAAGAACAATGAGCAGTTCTTC.

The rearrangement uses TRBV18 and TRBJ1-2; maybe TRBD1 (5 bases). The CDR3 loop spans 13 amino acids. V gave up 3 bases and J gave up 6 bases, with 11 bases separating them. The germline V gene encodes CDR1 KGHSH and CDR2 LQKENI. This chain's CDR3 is CASSPIGADGYTF. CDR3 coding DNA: TGTGCCAGCTCACCGATTGGGGCTGATGGCTACACCTTC. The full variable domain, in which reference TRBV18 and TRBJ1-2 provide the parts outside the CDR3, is NAGVMQNPRHLVRRRGQEARLRCSPMKGHSHVYWYRQLPEEGLKFMVYLQKENIIDESGMPKERFSAEFPKEGPSILRIQQVVRGDSAAYFCASSPIGADGYTFGSGTRLTVV.

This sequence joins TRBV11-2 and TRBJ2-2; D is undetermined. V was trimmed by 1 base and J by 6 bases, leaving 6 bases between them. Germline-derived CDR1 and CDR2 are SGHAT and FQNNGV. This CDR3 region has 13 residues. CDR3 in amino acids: CASSLGSAGELFF. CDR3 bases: TGTGCCAGCAGCTTAGGGAGTGCCGGGGAGCTGTTTTTT.

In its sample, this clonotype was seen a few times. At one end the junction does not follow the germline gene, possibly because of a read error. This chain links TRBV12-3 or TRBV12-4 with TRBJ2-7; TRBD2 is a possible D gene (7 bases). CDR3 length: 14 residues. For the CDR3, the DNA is TGTGCCAGCAGTCCCGCGGGGGCCTCCCACGAGCAGTACTTC. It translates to CASSPAGASHEQYF.

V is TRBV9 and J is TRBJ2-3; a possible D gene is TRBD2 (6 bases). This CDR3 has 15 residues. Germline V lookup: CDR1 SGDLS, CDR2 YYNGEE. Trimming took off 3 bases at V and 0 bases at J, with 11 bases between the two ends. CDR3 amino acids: CASSDSGPSTDTQYF. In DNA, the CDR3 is TGTGCCAGCAGCGATAGCGGTCCTAGCACAGATACGCAGTATTTT.

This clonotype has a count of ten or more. The CDR3 loop reads CSAPDRNTGELFF. In nucleotides, the CDR3 is TGCAGTGCCCCCGACAGGAACACCGGGGAGCTGTTTTTT. The chain carries TRBV20-1 and TRBJ2-2, with a possible D match to TRBD1 (5 bases). This CDR3 has 13 amino acids. Per germline, CDR1 DFQATT and CDR2 SNEGSKA (reference sequence). V lost 6 bases and J lost 1, with 9 bases in between.

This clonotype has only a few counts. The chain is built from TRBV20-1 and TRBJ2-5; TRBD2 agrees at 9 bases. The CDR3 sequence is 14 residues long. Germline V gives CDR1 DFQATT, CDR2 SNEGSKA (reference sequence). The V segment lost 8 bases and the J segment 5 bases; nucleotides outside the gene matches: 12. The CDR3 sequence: CSPRRGRAEETQYF. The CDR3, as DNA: TGCAGTCCCCGGCGCGGGAGGGCCGAGGAGACCCAGTACTTC.

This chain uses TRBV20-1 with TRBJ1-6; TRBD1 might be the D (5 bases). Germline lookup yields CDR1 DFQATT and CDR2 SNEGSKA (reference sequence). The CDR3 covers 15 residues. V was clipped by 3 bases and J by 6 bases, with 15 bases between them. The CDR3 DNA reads TGCAGTGCTAGGACCTCGGGGGGAACTAATTCACCCCTCCACTTT. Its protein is CSARTSGGTNSPLHF.